The clone carrying this T cell receptor beta chain has more than one count but fewer than ten. Antigen unknown. This record belongs to a study of beta chain features in type 1 diabetes. Trimming removed 8 bases at V and 10 bases at J, with 18 bases between. Germline V gene data show CDR1 as SGHTA and CDR2 as FQGNSA. The CDR3 has 13 residues. The investigators reverse transcribed all of the isolated RNA, so they sequenced expressed TCRB transcripts. TCRdb keeps only in-frame clones here, not all; method: immunoSEQ multiplex PCR. This table holds 350,000 to 400,000 clones, over 13% found once. Findings of the study overall: Sampled from patients, naive, central memory and Treg TCRB repertoires appeared more similar than those sampled from healthy donors.

This clonotype originated in a young woman in good health. The material sequenced was naive CD4+ T cells from blood. V is TRBV7-2 and J is TRBJ2-1; possibly TRBD2 for D (6 bases). The chain's CDR3 is CASLRDLLGEQFF. CDR3 sequence (DNA): TGTGCCAGCCTCCGGGACTTGTTGGGCGAGCAGTTCTTC.